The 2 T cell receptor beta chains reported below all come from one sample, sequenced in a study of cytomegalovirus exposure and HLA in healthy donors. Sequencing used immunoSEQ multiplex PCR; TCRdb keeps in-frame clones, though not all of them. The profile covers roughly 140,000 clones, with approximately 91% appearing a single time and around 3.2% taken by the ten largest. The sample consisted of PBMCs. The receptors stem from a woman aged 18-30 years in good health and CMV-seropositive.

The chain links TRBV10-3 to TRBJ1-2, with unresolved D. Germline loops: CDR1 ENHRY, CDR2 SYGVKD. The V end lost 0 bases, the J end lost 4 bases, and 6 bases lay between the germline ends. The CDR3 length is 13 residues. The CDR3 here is CAISESEPYGYTF. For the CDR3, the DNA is TGTGCCATCAGTGAGTCGGAGCCCTATGGCTACACCTTC.

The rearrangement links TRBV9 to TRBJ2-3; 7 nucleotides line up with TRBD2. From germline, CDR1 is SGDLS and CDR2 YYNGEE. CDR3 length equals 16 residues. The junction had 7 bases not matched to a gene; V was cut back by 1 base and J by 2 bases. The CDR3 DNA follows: TGTGCCAGCAGCGTATTCGGAGCGGGGCCCACAGATACGCAGTATTTT. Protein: CASSVFGAGPTDTQYF.